This entry lists 14 T cell receptor beta chains sequenced from one sample in a study of blood T cells in healthy people across ages. Primed by a sample-barcoded 5' primer and a J-beta primer mix, a second PCR proceeded for roughly 6 to 12 cycles. Each CDR3 protein gets one entry after TCRdb re-called the 5' RACE reads with MiXCR. The repertoire has about 1,400,000 distinct CDR3 sequences, roughly 45% of them found once; the top ten carry 7.9%. Sequences were obtained from blood. All receptors derive from a woman aged 18-35 years in good health.

The chain carries TRBV20-1 and TRBJ2-7; possibly TRBD2 for D (5 bases). With 0 bases removed from V and 4 bases from J, the gap between germline ends came to 13 bases. The CDR3 contains 14 residues. Germline V gives CDR1 DFQATT, CDR2 SNEGSKA (reference sequence). In nucleotides, the CDR3 is TGCAGTGCTAGAGATTCCCGGGGAACGTACGAGCAGTACTTC. Translating it yields CSARDSRGTYEQYF.

This clonotype was recorded a few times. This chain links TRBV7-2 with TRBJ2-5; D is unclear. In germline, CDR1 is SGHTA, CDR2 FQGNSA. V was pared by 1 base and J by 5 bases, with 14 bases between. CDR3 size: 15 residues. The CDR3, as DNA: TGTGCCAGCAGCTTAGTTGTCGCACGCTGGGAGACCCAGTACTTC. It codes for CASSLVVARWETQYF. Full variable domain (remainder filled in from reference TRBV7-2 and TRBJ2-5): GAGVSQSPSNKVTEKGKDVELRCDPISGHTALYWYRQSLGQGLEFLIYFQGNSAPDKSGLPSDRFSAERTGGSVSTLTIQRTQQEDSAVYLCASSLVVARWETQYFGPGTRLLVL.

This clonotype was seen a handful of times. The rearrangement uses TRBV29-1 and TRBJ2-7, with 8 bases that match TRBD1. V was pared by 0 bases and J by 0 bases, with 4 bases of the junction left unmatched. The length of the CDR3 is 15 residues. Per the germline V gene, CDR1 is SQVTM and CDR2 is ANQGSEA. The CDR3 bases are TGCAGCGTTGAAGATCGGCAGGGGGCCTCCTACGAGCAGTACTTC. Encoded protein: CSVEDRQGASYEQYF.

In this sample, this clonotype turned up a few times. The chain joins TRBV12-3 or TRBV12-4 to TRBJ2-1, with TRBD2 matching over 9 bases. Unmatched junction bases numbered 11, after V lost 8 bases and J lost 6 bases. The CDR3 has 15 residues. CDR3 in amino acids: CASLSGGRGSNEQFF. The CDR3 DNA sequence: TGTGCCAGCTTAAGCGGGGGGAGGGGGTCCAATGAGCAGTTCTTC.

This clonotype was observed a few times. The CDR3 protein is CASSNRERGGYTF. CDR3 nucleotides: TGCGCCAGCAGCAACCGGGAAAGGGGTGGCTACACCTTC. This chain connects TRBV5-1 to TRBJ1-2; TRBD1 is a possible D gene (5 bases). The ends were cut back, 4 bases at V and 7 bases at J, with 14 bases in the middle. This CDR3 spans 13 amino acids. Germline V gene lookup returns CDR1 SGHRS and CDR2 YFSETQ.

The chain links TRBV29-1 to TRBJ2-7, with a weak D call TRBD2 (6 bases). The CDR3 loop spans 13 amino acids. Germline V gives CDR1 SQVTM, CDR2 ANQGSEA. The V end was cut by 0 bases, the J end by 7 bases, with 13 bases between. CDR3 amino acids: CSVEDNRGNEQYF. The DNA of the CDR3 is TGCAGCGTTGAAGACAATCGGGGGAATGAGCAGTACTTC.

The chain recombines TRBV28 with TRBJ2-7, with a tentative D call TRBD1 (6 bases). The ends were cut back, 7 bases at V and 4 bases at J, with 17 bases in the middle. The CDR3 is made up of 14 amino acids. Germline lookup yields CDR1 MDHEN and CDR2 SYDVKM. The CDR3 sequence: CASTQSGHTYEQYF. The CDR3, as DNA: TGTGCCAGCACTCAATCGGGACATACGTACGAGCAGTACTTC.

The chain couples TRBV7-6 to TRBJ2-1; TRBD2 matches at 8 bases. Germline-derived CDR1 and CDR2 are SGHVS and FNYEAQ. This CDR3 contains 17 residues. With V trimmed by 4 bases and J by 6 bases, 14 bases remained unmatched. The DNA of the CDR3 is TGTGCCAGCAGCTCACCGGGACTAGGGATTTCGGGCAATGAGCAGTTCTTC. It is translated as CASSSPGLGISGNEQFF.

The chain is built from TRBV28 and TRBJ2-5, with D tentatively TRBD2 (6 bases). Germline CDR1 reads MDHEN; CDR2 reads SYDVKM. The CDR3 runs to 15 residues. V was pared by 5 bases and J by 7 bases, with 20 bases between. The CDR3 spells CASSGVKGGGVTQYF. In DNA form, the CDR3 reads TGTGCCAGCAGTGGGGTTAAGGGCGGCGGGGTGACCCAGTACTTC.

About this clonotype itself: This may be a read error, as it is one base from a much larger clone. V usage is TRBV6-5 and J usage is TRBJ1-1, with D maybe TRBD1 (6 bases). V gave up 2 bases and J gave up 6 bases, with 7 bases separating them. Germline V gene data show CDR1 as MNHEY and CDR2 as SVGAGI. The CDR3 length is 12 residues. CDR3 nucleotide sequence: TGTGCCAGCAGTTACGGGGGCGCTGAAGCTTTCTTT. Translating gives CASSYGGAEAFF.

CDR3 amino acids: CSAKGLDNQPQHF. In nucleotides, the CDR3 is TGCAGTGCTAAAGGGCTAGATAATCAGCCCCAGCATTTT. This chain links TRBV20-1 with TRBJ1-5; the D is unclear. CDR3 length equals 13 residues. Per germline, CDR1 DFQATT and CDR2 SNEGSKA (reference sequence). V was trimmed by 4 bases and J by 4 bases, leaving 11 bases between them.

This sequence joins TRBV19 and TRBJ2-1; maybe TRBD2 (6 bases). The V gene's germline CDR1 is LNHDA and CDR2 SQIVND (reference sequence). This CDR3 contains 18 residues. V lost 3 bases and J lost 0, with 18 bases in between. The CDR3 here is CASSISRGGARSYNEQFF. DNA of the CDR3: TGTGCCAGTAGTATTTCTCGAGGCGGGGCCCGCTCCTACAATGAGCAGTTCTTC.

In its sample, this clonotype was seen a few times. V and J are TRBV6-1 and TRBJ2-1; 12 nucleotides align to TRBD1. Germline CDR1 is MNHNS and CDR2 is SASEGT. The length of the CDR3 is 18 residues. With 6 bases clipped from V and 13 bases from J, the junction kept 22 bases outside the gene matches. CDR3 nucleotides: TGTGCCAGCAGGGACCGAGCTCAGGGACAGGGGGCACGATCTGGACAGTTCTTC. Its translation: CASRDRAQGQGARSGQFF.

V usage is TRBV6-2 or TRBV6-3 and J usage is TRBJ1-1; possible D gene TRBD1, 5 bases. Germline CDR1 MNHEY, CDR2 SVGEGT. The V gene lost 2 bases and the J gene lost 2 bases, with 15 bases spanning the gap. This CDR3 comprises 16 residues. In DNA form, the CDR3 reads TGTGCCAGCAGTTACCCCTTATCAGGGAGTAACACTGAAGCTTTCTTT. Protein: CASSYPLSGSNTEAFF.